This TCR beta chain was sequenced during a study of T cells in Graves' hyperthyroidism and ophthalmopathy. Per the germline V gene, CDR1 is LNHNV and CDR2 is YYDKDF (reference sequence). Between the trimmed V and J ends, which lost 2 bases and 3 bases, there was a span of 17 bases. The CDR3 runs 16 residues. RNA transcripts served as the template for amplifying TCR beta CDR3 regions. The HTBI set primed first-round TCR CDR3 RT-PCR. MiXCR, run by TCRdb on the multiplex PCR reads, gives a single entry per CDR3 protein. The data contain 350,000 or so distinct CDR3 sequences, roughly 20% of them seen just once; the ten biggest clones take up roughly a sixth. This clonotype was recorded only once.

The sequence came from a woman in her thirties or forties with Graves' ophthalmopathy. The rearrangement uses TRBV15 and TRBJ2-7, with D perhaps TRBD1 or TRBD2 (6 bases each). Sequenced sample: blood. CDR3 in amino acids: CATSRSFTGANYEQYF. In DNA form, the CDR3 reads TGTGCCACCAGCAGAAGTTTTACGGGGGCCAACTACGAGCAGTACTTC.